A single T cell receptor beta chain is shown here with its context. The sample originates from a study of blood T cell repertoires in COVID-19. Overall study: There were acute and convalescent COVID-19 samples, and they came from the United States, Italy and Spain.

V gave up 3 bases and J gave up 2 bases, with 8 bases separating them. The CDR3 consists of 13 residues. Germline V gene lookup returns CDR1 MNHEY and CDR2 SMNVEV (reference sequence). In the source study's methods: Scientists estimated how many nucleated cells there were by amplifying reference gene primers. The table came from immunoSEQ multiplex PCR; TCRdb's copy has only in-frame clones and leaves some out. V, J and clone size were drawn from that table, and D and trimming were deduced from the DNA. The data show more than 100,000 clones, approximately 84% seen once. Sequencing was performed on peripheral blood. The chain uses TRBV27 and TRBJ2-7; weak D call: TRBD1 (5 bases). This receptor was taken from a human donor in a cohort sampled during active COVID-19. The CDR3 protein is CASSFIGAYEQYF. The CDR3 DNA is TGTGCCAGCAGTTTTATAGGGGCCTACGAGCAGTACTTC.